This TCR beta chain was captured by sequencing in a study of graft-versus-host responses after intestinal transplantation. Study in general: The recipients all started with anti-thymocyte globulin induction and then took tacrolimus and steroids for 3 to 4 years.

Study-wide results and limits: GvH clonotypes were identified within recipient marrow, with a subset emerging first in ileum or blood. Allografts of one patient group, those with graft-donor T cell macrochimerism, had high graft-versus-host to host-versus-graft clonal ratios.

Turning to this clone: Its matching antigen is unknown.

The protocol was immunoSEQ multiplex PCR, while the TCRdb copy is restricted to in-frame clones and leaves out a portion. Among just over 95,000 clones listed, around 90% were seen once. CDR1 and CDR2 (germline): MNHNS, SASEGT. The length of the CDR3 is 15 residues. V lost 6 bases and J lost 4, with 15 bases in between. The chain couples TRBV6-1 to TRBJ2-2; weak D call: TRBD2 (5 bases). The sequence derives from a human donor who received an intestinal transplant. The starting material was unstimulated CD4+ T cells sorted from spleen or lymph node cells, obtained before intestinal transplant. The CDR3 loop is CASRMRAGTTGELFF. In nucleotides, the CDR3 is TGTGCCAGCAGGATGAGGGCTGGAACCACCGGGGAGCTGTTTTTT.